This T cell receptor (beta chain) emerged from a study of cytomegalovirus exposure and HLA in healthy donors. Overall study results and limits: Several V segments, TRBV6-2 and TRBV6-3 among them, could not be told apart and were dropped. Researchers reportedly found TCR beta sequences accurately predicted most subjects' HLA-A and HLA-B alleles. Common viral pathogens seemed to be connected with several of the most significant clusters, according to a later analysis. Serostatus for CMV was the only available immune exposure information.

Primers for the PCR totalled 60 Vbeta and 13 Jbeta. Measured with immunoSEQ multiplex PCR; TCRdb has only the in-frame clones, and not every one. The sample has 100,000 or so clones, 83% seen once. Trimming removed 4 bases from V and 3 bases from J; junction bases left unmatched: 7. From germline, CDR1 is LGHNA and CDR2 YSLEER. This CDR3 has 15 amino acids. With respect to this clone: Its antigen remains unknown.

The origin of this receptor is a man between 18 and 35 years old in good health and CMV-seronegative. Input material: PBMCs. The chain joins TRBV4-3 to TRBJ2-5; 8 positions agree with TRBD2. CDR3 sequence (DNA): TGCGCCAGCAGCCGTTGGGACGGGGGGGAAGAGACCCAGTACTTC. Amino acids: CASSRWDGGEETQYF.